This entry is about one T cell receptor beta chain. The antigen is undetermined. Per the germline V gene, CDR1 is SNHLY and CDR2 is FYNNEI. This CDR3 is 12 amino acids long. Primers: 60 Vbeta forward and 13 Jbeta reverse. Profiled with immunoSEQ multiplex PCR; TCRdb holds only in-frame clones, not every one. In the table there are about 190,000 clones, about nine tenths of which are singletons. This record belongs to a study of cytomegalovirus exposure and HLA in healthy donors. Whole-study results and caveats: Specific recognition of CMV antigens was confirmed in vitro for a few chains (all CMV-associated). An Asian-associated ancestry cluster reportedly showed fewer N-insertions than the approximately 700-donor mean in a later analysis.

The chain combines TRBV2 with TRBJ2-5; possible D gene TRBD1, 6 bases. The assigned J gene may be wrong: the sequence end matches TRBJ2-7 better. The clonotype was recovered from a man between 25 and 39 years old in good health and CMV-seronegative. Sample: PBMCs. CDR3 sequence reads: CARSLTGNEQYF. The DNA for the CDR3 is TGTGCCAGATCCTTAACAGGGAACGAGCAGTACTTC.